The 11 T cell receptor beta chains below come from one sample, sequenced in a study of T cells in Graves' hyperthyroidism and ophthalmopathy. Amplified TCR beta CDR3 regions derived from RNA transcripts. HTBI primers were used for first-round RT-PCR of the TCR CDR3. A single record per CDR3 protein comes from TCRdb applying MiXCR to the multiplex PCR reads. The sample carries around 500,000 distinct CDR3 sequences, about 20% recorded once. What was sequenced was blood. These receptors originate from a woman aged 70-85 years with Graves' ophthalmopathy.

In its sample, this clonotype was seen many times. The chain carries TRBV2 and TRBJ2-7; D tentatively fits TRBD1 or TRBD2 (5 bases each). Germline lookup yields CDR1 SNHLY and CDR2 FYNNEI. Deletions cut 11 bases from V and 9 bases from J, with 17 bases between. The CDR3 is 11 amino acids. The CDR3 reads CAGGTKNAQYF. CDR3 bases: TGTGCCGGTGGGACCAAAAACGCGCAGTACTTC.

V gene TRBV5-1 combines with J gene TRBJ1-2, with a tentative D call TRBD1 (5 bases). Between the trimmed V and J ends, which lost 3 bases and 7 bases, there was a span of 13 bases. The CDR3 runs 13 residues. From germline, CDR1 is SGHRS and CDR2 YFSETQ. The CDR3 here is CASSSAGGGGYTF. The DNA of the CDR3 is TGCGCCAGCAGCTCGGCCGGGGGTGGTGGCTACACCTTC.

Details on this clonotype: A junction boundary mismatches the germline segment, possibly from a read error. The chain recombines TRBV29-1 with TRBJ2-7; the match to TRBD1 covers 9 bases. Germline V gene sequence: CDR1 SQVTM, CDR2 ANQGSEA. This CDR3 spans 13 amino acids. CDR3 nucleotides: TGCAGCGTTTGGGGACAGGGTTCCTTCGAGCAGTACTTC. Translating it yields CSVWGQGSFEQYF.

The rearrangement joins TRBV6-1 to TRBJ1-2; no clear D. The CDR3 covers 13 residues. Germline-derived CDR1 and CDR2 are MNHNS and SASEGT. Trimming stripped 6 bases from V and 1 base from J, with 9 bases between. As DNA, the CDR3 is TGTGCCAGCAGCCGTCAATTTAACTATGGCTACACCTTC. Its translation: CASSRQFNYGYTF.

This chain uses TRBV6-5 with TRBJ2-5; 9 nucleotides agree with TRBD1. The J segment lost 4 bases and the V segment lost 2 bases, leaving 8 bases of the junction unmatched. Germline CDR1 and CDR2: MNHEY and SVGAGI. The CDR3 has 16 residues. CDR3 protein: CASSYGGQGRAETQYF. The CDR3 nucleotides are TGTGCCAGCAGTTACGGCGGACAGGGGAGGGCAGAGACCCAGTACTTC.

The rearrangement joins TRBV20-1 to TRBJ1-5; perhaps TRBD1 as D (5 bases). The CDR3 totals 17 residues. Germline CDR1 is DFQATT and CDR2 is SNEGSKA (reference sequence). V was shortened by 4 bases and J by 3 bases, with 22 bases between the two germline ends. CDR3 bases: TGCAGTGCTACGGGGGGTGGGCCACAAAAACTCAATCAGCCCCAGCATTTT. This gives the protein CSATGGGPQKLNQPQHF.

This clonotype has only a few counts. The chain joins TRBV15 to TRBJ2-5; D ambiguous. The CDR3 contains 17 residues. Between the trimmed V and J ends, which lost 0 bases and 2 bases, there was a span of 16 bases. Germline V lookup: CDR1 LNHNV, CDR2 YYDKDF (reference sequence). The chain's CDR3 is CATSRDIPQRPQETQYF. For the CDR3, the DNA is TGTGCCACCAGCAGAGATATCCCCCAGAGGCCACAAGAGACCCAGTACTTC.

V usage is TRBV30 and J usage is TRBJ1-5, with 8 bases matching TRBD1. Germline trimming cut 2 bases from V and 6 bases from J; bases unmatched to any gene: 9. This CDR3 is 15 amino acids long. The V gene's germline CDR1 is GTSNPN and CDR2 SVGIG (reference sequence). Here the CDR3 DNA reads TGTGCCTGGAGTACCGGACAGGGTAAAGGTCAGCCCCAGCATTTT. Protein sequence: CAWSTGQGKGQPQHF.

The chain combines TRBV11-2 with TRBJ1-1; D may be TRBD1 (5 bases). The ends were cut back, 0 bases at V and 9 bases at J, with 20 bases in the middle. The CDR3 covers 16 residues. Germline V gene data show CDR1 as SGHAT and CDR2 as FQNNGV. CDR3 residues: CASSLDPPRTIPKAFF. The DNA of the CDR3 is TGTGCCAGCAGCTTAGATCCCCCCCGGACAATCCCGAAAGCTTTCTTT.

The V gene is TRBV19, the J gene TRBJ2-1; the match to TRBD2 covers 9 bases. This CDR3 spans 15 amino acids. V gave up 10 bases and J gave up 0 bases; unmatched junction bases: 7. From germline, CDR1 is LNHDA and CDR2 SQIVND (reference sequence). The chain's CDR3 is CATRTSVSSYNEQFF. Here the CDR3 DNA reads TGTGCCACAAGGACTAGCGTGAGCTCCTACAATGAGCAGTTCTTC.

This clonotype was picked up many times. V is TRBV20-1 and J is TRBJ2-7, with a weak D call TRBD2 (6 bases). This CDR3 contains 12 residues. Trimming took 2 bases from V and 4 from J, leaving 9 bases between them. In germline, CDR1 is DFQATT, CDR2 SNEGSKA (reference sequence). This CDR3 is CSARTGSYEQYF. The DNA of the CDR3 is TGCAGTGCTAGAACCGGGAGTTACGAGCAGTACTTC.